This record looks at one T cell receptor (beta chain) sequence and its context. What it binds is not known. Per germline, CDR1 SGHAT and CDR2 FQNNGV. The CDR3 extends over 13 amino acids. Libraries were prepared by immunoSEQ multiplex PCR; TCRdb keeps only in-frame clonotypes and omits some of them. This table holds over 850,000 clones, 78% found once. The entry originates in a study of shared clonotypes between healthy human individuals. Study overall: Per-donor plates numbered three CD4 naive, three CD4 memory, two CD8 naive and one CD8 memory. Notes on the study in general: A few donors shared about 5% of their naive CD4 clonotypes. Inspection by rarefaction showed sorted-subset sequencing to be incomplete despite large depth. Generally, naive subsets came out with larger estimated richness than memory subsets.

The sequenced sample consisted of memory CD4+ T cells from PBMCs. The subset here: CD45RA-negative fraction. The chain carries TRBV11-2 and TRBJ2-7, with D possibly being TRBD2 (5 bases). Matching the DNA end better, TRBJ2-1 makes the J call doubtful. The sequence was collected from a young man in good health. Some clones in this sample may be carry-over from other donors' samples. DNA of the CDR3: TGTGCCAGCAGCTTTCTCCCTCGGGGTGAGCAGTTCTTC. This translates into CASSFLPRGEQFF.